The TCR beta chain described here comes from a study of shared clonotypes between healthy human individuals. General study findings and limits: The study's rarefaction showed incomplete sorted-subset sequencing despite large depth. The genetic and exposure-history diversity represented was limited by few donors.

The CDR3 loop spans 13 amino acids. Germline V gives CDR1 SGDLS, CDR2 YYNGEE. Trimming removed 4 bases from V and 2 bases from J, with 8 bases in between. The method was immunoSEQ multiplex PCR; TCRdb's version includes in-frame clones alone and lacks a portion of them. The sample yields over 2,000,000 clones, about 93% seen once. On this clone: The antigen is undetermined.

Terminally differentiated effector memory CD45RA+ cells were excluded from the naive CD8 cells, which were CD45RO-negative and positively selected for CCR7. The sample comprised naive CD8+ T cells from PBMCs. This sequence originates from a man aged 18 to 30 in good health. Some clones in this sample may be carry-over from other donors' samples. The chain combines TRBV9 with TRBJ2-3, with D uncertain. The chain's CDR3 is CASSPLDTDTQYF. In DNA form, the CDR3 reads TGTGCCAGCAGCCCACTGGACACAGATACGCAGTATTTT.